This TCR beta chain was sequenced during a study of blood T cell repertoires in COVID-19. The wider study: Sources were T cells, B-cell-depleted T cells, or PBMCs; the material itself was cDNA or gDNA.

In the study's own analysis: Estimated nucleated cell counts came from reference gene primer amplification. The protocol was immunoSEQ multiplex PCR, while the TCRdb copy is restricted to in-frame clones and leaves out a portion. D and trimming come from the DNA, and the V and J calls and clone size come from that table. The sample lists about 420,000 clones; 80% to 90% were seen once. Germline V gene data show CDR1 as SGDLS and CDR2 as YYNGEE. V trimming: 1 base; J trimming: 2 bases; junction bases outside the gene matches: 7. CDR3 length: 17 residues. Material for sequencing was peripheral blood. The genes are TRBV9 and TRBJ2-3; 10 positions match TRBD1. The TCR was taken from a man younger than 35 with COVID-19, enrolled during active disease. The CDR3 region is CASSVPGTGALTDTQYF. The CDR3 DNA sequence: TGTGCCAGCAGCGTACCCGGGACAGGGGCTCTCACAGATACGCAGTATTTT.